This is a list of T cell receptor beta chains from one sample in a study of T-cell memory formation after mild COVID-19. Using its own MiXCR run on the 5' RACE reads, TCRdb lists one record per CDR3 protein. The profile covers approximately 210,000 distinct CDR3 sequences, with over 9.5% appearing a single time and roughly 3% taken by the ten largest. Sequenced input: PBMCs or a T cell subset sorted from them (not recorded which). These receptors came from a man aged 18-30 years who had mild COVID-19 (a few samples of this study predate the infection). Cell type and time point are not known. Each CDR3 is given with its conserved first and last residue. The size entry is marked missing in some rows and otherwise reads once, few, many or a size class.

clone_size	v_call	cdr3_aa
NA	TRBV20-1	CSALTPNWGEQFF
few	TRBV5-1	CASSGIAGVETQYF
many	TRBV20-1	CSARATGWRETQYF
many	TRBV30	CAWSIQGVVTQYF
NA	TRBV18	CASSPGEENIQYF
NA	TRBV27	CASRRLGAGRYEQYF
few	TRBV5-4	CASSLVRGGDTEAFF
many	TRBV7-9	CASSFMKTQYF
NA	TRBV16	CASSLGTVHQQLGSTNSPLHF
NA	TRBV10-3	CAISESTKSTDTQYF
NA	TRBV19	CASKVTGGDGYTF
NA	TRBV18	CASSPGARGLRVTRHADTQYF
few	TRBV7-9	CASSPSWGETQYF
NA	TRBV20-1	CSAPSRRSINTDTQYF
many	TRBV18	CASSPSGGATDTQYF
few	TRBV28	CASKRKGTRTGELFF
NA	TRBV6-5	CASGAETQYF
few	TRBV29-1	CSAPGTDNEKLFF
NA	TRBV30	CAWSEPHYEQYF
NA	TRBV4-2	CASSQDLAADTQYF
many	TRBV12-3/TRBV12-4	CASSFGSGANVLTF
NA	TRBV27	CASSLGLRAFF
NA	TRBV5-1	CASTPGRETEAFF